This TCR beta chain was documented in a study of OX40 agonist ivuxolimab in advanced cancers. For the study at large: With a range of about 23 to 90, age averaged roughly 61 years, and 65% to 90% were male. Three patients, one with hepatocellular carcinoma and two with cutaneous melanoma, achieved partial responses.

About this clone itself: The antigen remains unidentified.

Only in-frame clones appear in the TCRdb table, and some are missing; sequencing was by immunoSEQ multiplex PCR. The sample has 95,000 to 100,000 clones, less than 85% seen once; the top ten hold around 5.5%. Germline CDR1 and CDR2: MRHNA and SNTAGT. This CDR3 region has 16 residues. V lost 5 bases to trimming and J lost 3 bases; unmatched junction nucleotides: 6. Study conclusions and caveats: Compared with others, partial responders at 0.1-3.0 mg/kg displayed clonal expansion among the lowest. In CD8+ T cells, expanded clones were on average more numerous than in CD4+.

The starting material was CD4+ or CD8+ T cells sorted from blood, obtained in a trial of the OX40 agonist ivuxolimab. The genes are TRBV6-4 and TRBJ2-1; 11 bases match TRBD2. The receptor's source is an adult with an advanced solid tumor such as melanoma, head and neck, liver or kidney cancer. Written as DNA, the CDR3 is TGTGCCAGCAGTTTGGACGGGACTAGCGGCTACAATGAGCAGTTCTTC. Residues: CASSLDGTSGYNEQFF.